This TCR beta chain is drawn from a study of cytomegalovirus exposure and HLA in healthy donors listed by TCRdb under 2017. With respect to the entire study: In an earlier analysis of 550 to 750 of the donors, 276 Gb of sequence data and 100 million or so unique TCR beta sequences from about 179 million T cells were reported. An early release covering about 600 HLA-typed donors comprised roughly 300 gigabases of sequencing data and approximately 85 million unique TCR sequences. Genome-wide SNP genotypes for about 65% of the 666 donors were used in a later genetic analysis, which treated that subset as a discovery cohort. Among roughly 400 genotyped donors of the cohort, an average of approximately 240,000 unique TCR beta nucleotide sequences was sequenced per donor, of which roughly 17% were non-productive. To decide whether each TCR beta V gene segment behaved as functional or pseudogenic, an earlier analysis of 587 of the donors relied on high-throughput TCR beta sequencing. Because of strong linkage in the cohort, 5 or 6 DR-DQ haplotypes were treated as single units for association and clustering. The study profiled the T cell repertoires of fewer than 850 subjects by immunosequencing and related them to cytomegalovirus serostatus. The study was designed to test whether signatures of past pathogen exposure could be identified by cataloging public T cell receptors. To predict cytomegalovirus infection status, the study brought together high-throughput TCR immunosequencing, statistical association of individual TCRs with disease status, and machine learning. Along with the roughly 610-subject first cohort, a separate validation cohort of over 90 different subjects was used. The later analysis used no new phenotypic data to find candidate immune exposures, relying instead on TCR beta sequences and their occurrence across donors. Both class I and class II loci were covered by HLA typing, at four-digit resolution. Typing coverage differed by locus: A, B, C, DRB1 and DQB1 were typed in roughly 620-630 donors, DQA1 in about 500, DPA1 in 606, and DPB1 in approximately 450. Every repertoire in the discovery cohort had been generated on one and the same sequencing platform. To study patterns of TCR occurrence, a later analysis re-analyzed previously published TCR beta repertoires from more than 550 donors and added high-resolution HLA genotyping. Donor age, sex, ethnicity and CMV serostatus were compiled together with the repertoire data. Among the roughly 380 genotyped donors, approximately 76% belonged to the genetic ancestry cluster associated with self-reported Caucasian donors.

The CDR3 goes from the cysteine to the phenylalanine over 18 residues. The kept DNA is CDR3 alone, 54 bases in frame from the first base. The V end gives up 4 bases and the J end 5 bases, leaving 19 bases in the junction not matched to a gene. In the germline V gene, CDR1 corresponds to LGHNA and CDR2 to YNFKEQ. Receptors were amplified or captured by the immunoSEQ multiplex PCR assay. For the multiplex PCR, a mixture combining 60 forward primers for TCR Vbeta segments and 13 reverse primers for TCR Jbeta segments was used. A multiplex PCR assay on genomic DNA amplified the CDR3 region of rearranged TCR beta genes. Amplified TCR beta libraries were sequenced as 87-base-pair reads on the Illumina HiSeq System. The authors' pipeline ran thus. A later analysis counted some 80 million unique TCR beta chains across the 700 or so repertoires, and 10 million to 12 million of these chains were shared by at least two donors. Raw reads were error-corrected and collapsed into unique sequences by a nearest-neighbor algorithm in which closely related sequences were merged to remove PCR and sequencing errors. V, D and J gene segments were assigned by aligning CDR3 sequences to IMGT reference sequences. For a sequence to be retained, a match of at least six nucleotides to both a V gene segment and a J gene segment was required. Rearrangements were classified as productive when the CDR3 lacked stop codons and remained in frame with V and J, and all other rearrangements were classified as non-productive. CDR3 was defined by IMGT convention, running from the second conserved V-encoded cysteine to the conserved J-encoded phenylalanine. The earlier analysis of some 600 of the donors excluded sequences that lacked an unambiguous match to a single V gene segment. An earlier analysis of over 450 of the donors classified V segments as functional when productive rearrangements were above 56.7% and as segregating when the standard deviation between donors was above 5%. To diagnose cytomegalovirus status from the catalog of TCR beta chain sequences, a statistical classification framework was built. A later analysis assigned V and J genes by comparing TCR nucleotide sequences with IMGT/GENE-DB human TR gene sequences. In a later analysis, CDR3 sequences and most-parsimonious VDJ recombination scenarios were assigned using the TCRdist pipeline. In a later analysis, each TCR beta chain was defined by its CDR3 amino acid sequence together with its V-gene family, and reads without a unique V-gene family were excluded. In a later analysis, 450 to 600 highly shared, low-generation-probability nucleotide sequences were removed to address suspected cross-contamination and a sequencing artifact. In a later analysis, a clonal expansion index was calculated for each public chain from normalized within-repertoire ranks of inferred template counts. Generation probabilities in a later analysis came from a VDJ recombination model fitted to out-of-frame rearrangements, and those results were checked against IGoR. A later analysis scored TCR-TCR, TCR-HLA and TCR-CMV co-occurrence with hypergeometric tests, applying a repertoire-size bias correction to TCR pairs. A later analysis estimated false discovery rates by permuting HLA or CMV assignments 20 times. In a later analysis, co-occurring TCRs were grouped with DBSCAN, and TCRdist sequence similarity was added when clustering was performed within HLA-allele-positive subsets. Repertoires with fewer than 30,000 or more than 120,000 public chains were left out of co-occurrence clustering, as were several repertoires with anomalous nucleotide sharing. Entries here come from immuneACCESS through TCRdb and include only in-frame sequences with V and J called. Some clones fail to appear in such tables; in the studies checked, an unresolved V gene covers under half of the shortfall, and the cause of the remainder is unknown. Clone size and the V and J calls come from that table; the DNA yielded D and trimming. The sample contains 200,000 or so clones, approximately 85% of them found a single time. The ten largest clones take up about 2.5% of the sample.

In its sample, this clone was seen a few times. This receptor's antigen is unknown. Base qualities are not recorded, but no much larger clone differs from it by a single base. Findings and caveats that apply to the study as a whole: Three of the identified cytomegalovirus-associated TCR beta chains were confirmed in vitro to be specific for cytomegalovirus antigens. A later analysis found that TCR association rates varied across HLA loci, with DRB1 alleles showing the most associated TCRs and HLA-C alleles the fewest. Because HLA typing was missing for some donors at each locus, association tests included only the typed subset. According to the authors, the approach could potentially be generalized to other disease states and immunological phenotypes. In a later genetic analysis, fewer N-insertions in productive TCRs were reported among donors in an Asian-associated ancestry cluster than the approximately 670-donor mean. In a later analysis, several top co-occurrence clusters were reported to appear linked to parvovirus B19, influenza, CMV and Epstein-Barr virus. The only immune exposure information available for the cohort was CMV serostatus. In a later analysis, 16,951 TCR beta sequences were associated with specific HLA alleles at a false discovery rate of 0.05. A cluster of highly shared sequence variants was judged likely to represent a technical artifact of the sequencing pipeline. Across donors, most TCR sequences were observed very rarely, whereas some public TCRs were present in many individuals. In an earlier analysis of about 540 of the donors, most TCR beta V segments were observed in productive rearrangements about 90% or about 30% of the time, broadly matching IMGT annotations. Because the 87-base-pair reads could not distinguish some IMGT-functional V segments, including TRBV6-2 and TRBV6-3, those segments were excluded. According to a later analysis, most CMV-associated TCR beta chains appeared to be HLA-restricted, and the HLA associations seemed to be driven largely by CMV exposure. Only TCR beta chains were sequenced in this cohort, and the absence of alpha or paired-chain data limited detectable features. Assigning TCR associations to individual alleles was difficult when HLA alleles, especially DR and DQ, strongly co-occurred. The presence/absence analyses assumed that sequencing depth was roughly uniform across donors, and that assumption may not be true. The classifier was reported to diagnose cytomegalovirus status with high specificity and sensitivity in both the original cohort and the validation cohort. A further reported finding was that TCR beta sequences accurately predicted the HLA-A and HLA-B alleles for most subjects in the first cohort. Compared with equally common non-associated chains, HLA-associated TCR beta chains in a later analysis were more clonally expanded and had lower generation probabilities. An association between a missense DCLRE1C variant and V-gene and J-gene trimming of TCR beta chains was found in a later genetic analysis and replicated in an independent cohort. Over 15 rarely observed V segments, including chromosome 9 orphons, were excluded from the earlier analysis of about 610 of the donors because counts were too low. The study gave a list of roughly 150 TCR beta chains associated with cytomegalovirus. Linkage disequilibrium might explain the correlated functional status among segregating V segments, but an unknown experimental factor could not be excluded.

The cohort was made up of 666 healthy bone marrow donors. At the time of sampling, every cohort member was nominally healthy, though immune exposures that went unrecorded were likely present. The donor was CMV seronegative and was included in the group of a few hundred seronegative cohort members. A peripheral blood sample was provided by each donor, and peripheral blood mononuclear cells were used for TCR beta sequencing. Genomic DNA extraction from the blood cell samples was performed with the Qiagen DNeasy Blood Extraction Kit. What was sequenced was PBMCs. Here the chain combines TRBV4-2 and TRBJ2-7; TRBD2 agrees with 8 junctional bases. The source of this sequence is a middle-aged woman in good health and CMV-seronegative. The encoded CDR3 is CASSRAARGLEGGDEQYF. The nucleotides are TGTGCCAGCAGCCGAGCAGCAAGGGGACTAGAGGGGGGGGACGAGCAGTACTTC.